One and the same sample provided the 13 T cell receptor beta chains below, sequenced in a study of blood T cell repertoires in COVID-19. The table came from immunoSEQ multiplex PCR; TCRdb's copy has only in-frame clones and leaves some out. Here the sample spans roughly 80,000 clones, approximately 90% being singletons. Input material: peripheral blood. These receptors all stem from a woman aged 80 or older with active or convalescent COVID-19.

V usage is TRBV30 and J usage is TRBJ2-1, with TRBD1 as a possible D gene (5 bases). Germline values: CDR1 GTSNPN, CDR2 SVGIG (reference sequence). Between the trimmed V and J ends, which lost 0 bases and 8 bases, there was a span of 8 bases. This CDR3 has 12 amino acids. For the CDR3, the DNA is TGTGCCTGGAGTGTTAGGGGATATGAGCAGTTCTTC. It is translated as CAWSVRGYEQFF.

V and J are TRBV18 and TRBJ1-2, with D possibly being TRBD1 (5 bases). Germline CDR1 and CDR2: KGHSH and LQKENI. Trimming removed 6 bases from V and 5 bases from J, with 16 bases in between. This CDR3 is 14 amino acids long. Here the CDR3 reads CASSQVEDTYGYTF. CDR3 nucleotides: TGTGCCAGCTCCCAAGTCGAGGACACTTATGGCTACACCTTC. The variable domain in full, completed from reference TRBV18 and TRBJ1-2, reads NAGVMQNPRHLVRRRGQEARLRCSPMKGHSHVYWYRQLPEEGLKFMVYLQKENIIDESGMPKERFSAEFPKEGPSILRIQQVVRGDSAAYFCASSQVEDTYGYTFGSGTRLTVV.

This clone was recorded a few times. The genes are TRBV7-9 and TRBJ2-3; D possibly corresponds to TRBD2 (5 bases). Deletions cut 4 bases from V and 4 bases from J, with 12 bases between. The length of the CDR3 is 14 residues. The germline V gene encodes CDR1 SEHNR and CDR2 FQNEAQ (reference sequence). The DNA of the CDR3 is TGTGCCAGCAGCTCGGGAAAGAGGGCAGATACGCAGTATTTT. This gives the protein CASSSGKRADTQYF.

The V and J genes are TRBV7-6 and TRBJ2-7, with 10 bases identical to TRBD1. This CDR3 spans 16 amino acids. The germline CDR1 and CDR2 sequences are SGHVS and FNYEAQ. V was clipped by 0 bases and J by 3 bases; unmatched bases: 5. CDR3: CASSLAHGTGVYEQYF. Here the CDR3 DNA reads TGTGCCAGCAGCTTAGCGCACGGGACAGGGGTCTACGAGCAGTACTTC.

This clone was observed a single time. The V call is TRBV10-2, the J call TRBJ1-5; D uncertain. This CDR3 region has 12 residues. Germline V gives CDR1 WSHSY, CDR2 SAAADI. V was clipped by 2 bases and J by 7 bases, with 6 bases between them. DNA of the CDR3: TGCGCCAGCAGTGAGCCGGGACAGCCCCAGCATTTT. Translating gives CASSEPGQPQHF.

The chain has TRBV7-9 and TRBJ2-7; the match to TRBD1 covers 10 bases. The CDR3 has 14 residues. In germline, CDR1 is SEHNR, CDR2 FQNEAQ (reference sequence). J lost 5 bases, V lost 3 bases, and 4 bases had no gene match. The CDR3 reads CASSFDRGPDEQYF. The CDR3 coding sequence is TGTGCCAGCAGCTTCGACAGGGGGCCCGACGAGCAGTACTTC.

The rearrangement uses TRBV24-1 and TRBJ2-7, with D perhaps matching TRBD1 (5 bases). The CDR3 is 15 amino acids. V was clipped by 3 bases and J by 2 bases, with 13 bases between them. CDR1 KGHDR and CDR2 SFDVKD come from the germline V gene. DNA for the CDR3: TGTGCCACCAGTGATACGGGTTTAGGGGCCTACGAGCAGTACTTC. It translates to CATSDTGLGAYEQYF.

This chain links TRBV6-2 or TRBV6-3 with TRBJ2-4, with D possibly matching TRBD1 (5 bases). Germline lookup yields CDR1 MNHEY and CDR2 SVGEGT. V was pared by 0 bases and J by 5 bases, with 11 bases between. The CDR3 has 15 residues. The CDR3 DNA sequence: TGTGCCAGCAGTTACTCTGGGGCCCGCCAAAACATTCAGTACTTC. Protein: CASSYSGARQNIQYF.

The chain employs TRBV30 and TRBJ2-7, with 11 bases identical to TRBD2. Germline loops: CDR1 GTSNPN, CDR2 SVGIG (reference sequence). The CDR3 covers 15 residues. The J segment lost 4 bases and the V segment lost 4 bases, leaving 9 bases of the junction unmatched. CDR3 in amino acids: CAWNRYSGGAYEQYF. In nucleotides, the CDR3 is TGTGCCTGGAATAGGTATAGCGGGGGGGCTTACGAGCAGTACTTC.

V is TRBV12-5 and J is TRBJ2-5, with TRBD2 matching 10 bases. In germline, CDR1 is LGHNT, CDR2 FRNRAP. The CDR3 sequence is 17 residues long. Germline trimming cut 0 bases from V and 4 bases from J; bases unmatched to any gene: 8. The CDR3: CASGLVLASGGLETQYF. In DNA, the CDR3 is TGTGCTAGTGGTTTGGTCTTGGCTAGCGGGGGACTAGAGACCCAGTACTTC.

This clone was counted between two and nine times. This rearrangement joins TRBV5-1 to TRBJ2-1, with D possibly being TRBD2 (5 bases). The CDR3 totals 13 residues. Trimming took 0 bases from V and 15 from J, leaving 16 bases between them. Germline CDR1 is SGHRS and CDR2 is YFSETQ. CDR3 sequence reads: CASSLELVGERFF. In DNA form, the CDR3 reads TGCGCCAGCAGCTTGGAACTAGTCGGGGAGAGGTTCTTC.

The CDR3 loop reads CAWSAGTGGGYQPQHF. The CDR3 nucleotides read TGTGCCTGGAGTGCCGGGACAGGGGGAGGCTATCAGCCCCAGCATTTT. The chain couples TRBV30 to TRBJ1-5; TRBD1 aligns across 11 bases. Germline V gene lookup returns CDR1 GTSNPN and CDR2 SVGIG (reference sequence). The CDR3 consists of 16 residues. The V gene end was trimmed by 1 base and the J gene end by 5 bases; junction bases not matched to a gene: 7.

The rearrangement joins TRBV20-1 to TRBJ2-7; TRBD1 aligns across 7 bases. V shed 3 bases, J shed 0 bases, and the junction held 5 bases outside the gene matches. The CDR3 loop spans 14 amino acids. Germline loops: CDR1 DFQATT, CDR2 SNEGSKA (reference sequence). DNA of the CDR3: TGCAGTGCTAGTCGAGGGGGCACCTCCTACGAGCAGTACTTC. Encoded protein: CSASRGGTSYEQYF.